The T cell receptor (beta chain) described here comes from a study of shared clonotypes between healthy human individuals. Whole-study context: In total, the donors were a couple of women and a few men aged 18 to 49. Notes on the study in general: Sorted-subset sequencing, rarefaction showed, was incomplete despite large depth.

CD4+ cell separation produced CD45RA+ naive and CD45RA-negative memory subsets. Study processing details: For the immunoSEQ data, sequences were junction-only without quality scores, so filtering differed. Assay: immunoSEQ multiplex PCR; the TCRdb copy retains only in-frame clones and omits some. That table is the source of V, J and clone size, and D and trimming were worked out from the DNA. The table includes approximately 2.5 million clones, roughly 93% detected once. Concerning this clone itself: Its target is unknown.

V shed 1 base and J shed 8 bases, with 8 bases lying between them. The CDR3 is made up of 13 amino acids. Germline V gives CDR1 KGHSH, CDR2 LQKENI. The TCR sequence derives from a man aged 18 to 29 in good health. Some clones in this sample may be carry-over from other donors' samples. The chain joins TRBV18 to TRBJ1-4, with D unclear. The sample consisted of naive CD4+ T cells from PBMCs. Subset in this sample: CD45RA+ positively selected. The chain's CDR3 is CASSPQKAEKLFF. The CDR3 nucleotides read TGTGCCAGCTCACCACAGAAGGCGGAAAAACTGTTTTTT.